These 8 T cell receptor beta chains were all obtained from the same sample, sequenced in a study of cytomegalovirus exposure and HLA in healthy donors. Researchers ran the PCR with 60 Vbeta and 13 Jbeta primers. Profiling relied on immunoSEQ multiplex PCR, and the TCRdb table lists in-frame clones only, not all of them. The repertoire holds about 110,000 clones, over 60% seen once, with around 5% in the top ten. Sequencing was performed on PBMCs. The receptor source for this set is a young man in good health and CMV-seropositive.

The V call is TRBV10-2, the J call TRBJ2-5; 11 positions match TRBD1. V shed 3 bases and J 5 bases; nucleotides not matched to a gene: 11. Germline loops: CDR1 WSHSY, CDR2 SAAADI. The CDR3 spans 17 residues. CDR3 sequence reads: CASSEGTGGFSSETQYF. The CDR3 DNA follows: TGCGCCAGCAGTGAAGGGACAGGGGGTTTTAGTTCGGAGACCCAGTACTTC.

The rearrangement links TRBV30 to TRBJ1-3; D gene ambiguous. This CDR3 spans 13 amino acids. The V gene lost 2 bases and the J gene lost 7 bases, with 12 bases spanning the gap. From germline, CDR1 is GTSNPN and CDR2 SVGIG (reference sequence). The CDR3 is CAWSPLLQNTIYF. For the CDR3, the DNA is TGTGCCTGGAGTCCCCTCTTACAGAACACCATATATTTT.

V and J are TRBV2 and TRBJ1-6; D may be TRBD1 (6 bases). This CDR3 contains 16 residues. Per the germline V gene, CDR1 is SNHLY and CDR2 is FYNNEI. V lost 6 bases and J lost 0, with 12 bases in between. The DNA for the CDR3 is TGTGCCAGCAGCCCCACAGGGCGCTCCTATAATTCACCCCTCCACTTT. Amino acids: CASSPTGRSYNSPLHF. The variable domain in full, with the rest retrieved from reference TRBV2 and TRBJ1-6, is EPEVTQTPSHQVTQMGQEVILRCVPISNHLYFYWYRQILGQKVEFLVSFYNNEISEKSEIFDDQFSVERPDGSNFTLKIRSTKLEDSAMYFCASSPTGRSYNSPLHFGNGTRLTVT.

The chain carries TRBV9 and TRBJ1-1; possible D gene TRBD1, 5 bases. The CDR3 has 12 amino acids. CDR1 is SGDLS, CDR2 YYNGEE, per germline. V was shortened by 1 base and J by 8 bases, with 9 bases between the two germline ends. The CDR3 DNA follows: TGTGCCAGCAGCGTACAGGGAGGAGAAGCTTTCTTT. Translation: CASSVQGGEAFF.

V and J are TRBV11-2 and TRBJ1-2, with a weak D call TRBD1 (5 bases). This CDR3 comprises 16 residues. Germline V gene data show CDR1 as SGHAT and CDR2 as FQNNGV. Trimming removed 0 bases from V and 4 bases from J, with 15 bases in between. CDR3 sequence reads: CASSLDRVGDGYGYTF. CDR3 in DNA: TGTGCCAGCAGCTTAGATCGCGTAGGGGATGGCTATGGCTACACCTTC.

The V call is TRBV5-4, the J call TRBJ2-5, with 8 nucleotides matching TRBD2. Trimming took 3 bases from V and 5 from J; bases not matched to a gene: 9. This CDR3 contains 15 residues. CDR1 and CDR2 (germline): SGHNT, YYREEE (reference sequence). The CDR3 DNA follows: TGTGCCAGCAGCTCTAAGGACTCGGGGGGGGAGACCCAGTACTTC. Its protein product is CASSSKDSGGETQYF.

This clone was counted many times. The V and J genes are TRBV19 and TRBJ1-5, with 10 bases that match TRBD1. J was trimmed by 0 bases and V by 1 base; bases with no gene match: 3. This CDR3 spans 17 amino acids. Germline values: CDR1 LNHDA, CDR2 SQIVND (reference sequence). CDR3 region: CASSIGQGAYSNQPQHF. CDR3 bases: TGTGCCAGTAGTATAGGACAGGGGGCGTATAGCAATCAGCCCCAGCATTTT.

The CDR3 DNA reads TGTGCCAGTAGTATGACTGACAGGGGATCACCCCTCCACTTT. It translates to CASSMTDRGSPLHF. V and J are TRBV19 and TRBJ1-6, with 8 bases identical to TRBD1. The length of the CDR3 is 14 residues. The germline V gene encodes CDR1 LNHDA and CDR2 SQIVND (reference sequence). After removal of 3 bases from V and 10 bases from J, the junction contained 5 bases not matched to a gene.